This TCR beta chain comes out of a study of cytomegalovirus exposure and HLA in healthy donors (dated by TCRdb to the late 2010s). As for the study more broadly: An earlier analysis of approximately 640 of the donors reported 250 to 300 Gb of sequence data and some 120 million unique TCR beta sequences from about 200 million T cells. About 280 gigabases of sequencing data and around 85 million unique TCR sequences made up an early release that covered fewer than 650 HLA-typed donors. An earlier analysis of around 580 of the donors used high-throughput TCR beta sequencing to judge whether each TCR beta V gene segment behaved as functional or pseudogenic. A later analysis re-analyzed previously published TCR beta repertoires from roughly 690 donors and added high-resolution HLA genotyping to study TCR occurrence patterns. A later genetic analysis used genome-wide SNP genotypes for about 65% of the 666 donors, treating that subset as a discovery cohort. The study aimed to test whether signatures of past pathogen exposure could be identified by cataloging public T cell receptors. A separate validation cohort of approximately 120 different subjects was used in addition to the approximately 610-subject first cohort. The study used immunosequencing to profile the T cell repertoires of about 670 subjects and linked those repertoires to cytomegalovirus serostatus. Class I and class II HLA loci were covered by the typing at four-digit resolution. Donor age, sex, ethnicity and CMV serostatus were collected together with the repertoire data. Roughly five DR-DQ haplotypes were treated as single units for association and clustering because of strong linkage in the cohort. In the later analysis, no new phenotypic data were used to find candidate immune exposures; instead, reliance was placed on TCR beta sequences and their occurrence across donors. On average, approximately 250,000 unique TCR beta nucleotide sequences were sequenced per donor among some 430 genotyped donors of the cohort, with roughly 18% of those sequences being non-productive. High-throughput TCR immunosequencing, statistical association of individual TCRs with disease status, and machine learning were combined to predict cytomegalovirus infection status. Typing coverage varied by locus: 629-630 donors for A, B, C, DRB1 and DQB1; roughly 560 for DQA1; some 610 for DPA1; roughly 470 for DPB1. Every repertoire in the discovery cohort had been generated on one and the same sequencing platform. Of the 350 to 450 genotyped donors, around 81% fell in the genetic ancestry cluster associated with self-reported Caucasian donors.

Study-wide findings and limitations: In a later analysis, HLA-associated TCR beta chains showed more clonal expansion and lower generation probabilities than non-associated chains that were equally common. Correlated functional status among segregating V segments might be attributable to linkage disequilibrium, but an unknown experimental factor could not be ruled out. The study gave a list of 150 to 200 TCR beta chains associated with cytomegalovirus. According to a later genetic analysis, donors in an Asian-associated ancestry cluster had fewer N-insertions in productive TCRs than the approximately 690-donor mean. A further reported finding was that TCR beta sequences accurately predicted the HLA-A and HLA-B alleles for most subjects in the first cohort. When HLA alleles, especially DR and DQ, strongly co-occurred, attributing TCR associations to individual alleles was difficult. Several of the top co-occurrence clusters appeared to be linked to parvovirus B19, influenza, CMV and Epstein-Barr virus, according to a later analysis. The sequencing pipeline was judged likely to have produced a cluster of highly shared sequence variants as a technical artifact. Because the 87-base-pair reads could not distinguish some IMGT-functional V segments, including TRBV6-2 and TRBV6-3, those segments were excluded. This cohort had only TCR beta chains sequenced, and the lack of alpha or paired-chain data limited which features could be detected. Presence/absence analyses assumed roughly uniform sequencing depth across donors, an assumption that may not hold. Most CMV-associated TCR beta chains appeared to be HLA-restricted in a later analysis, and the HLA associations seemed to be driven largely by CMV exposure. In a later genetic analysis, a missense DCLRE1C variant was associated with V-gene and J-gene trimming of TCR beta chains, and the association was replicated in an independent cohort. HLA typing was unavailable for some donors at each locus, so association tests used only the typed subset. Three of the identified cytomegalovirus-associated TCR beta chains were confirmed in vitro to be specific for cytomegalovirus antigens. Some 16 rarely observed V segments, including chromosome 9 orphons, were excluded from the earlier analysis of just under 600 of the donors because counts were too low. In both the original and validation cohorts, the classifier was reported to diagnose cytomegalovirus status with high specificity and sensitivity. Specific HLA alleles were associated with 15,000 to 20,000 TCR beta sequences at a false discovery rate of 0.05 in a later analysis. The authors suggested that the approach could potentially be extended to other disease states and immunological phenotypes. Across donors, most TCR sequences were observed very rarely, whereas some public TCRs were present in many individuals. According to a later analysis, TCR association rates differed among HLA loci, with DRB1 alleles showing the most associated TCRs and HLA-C alleles showing the fewest. In an earlier analysis of approximately 590 of the donors, most TCR beta V segments appeared in productive rearrangements about 87% or about 30% of the time, broadly matching IMGT annotations. For the cohort, immune exposure information was limited to CMV serostatus.

According to the germline V gene (reference sequence), CDR1 reads LNHDA and CDR2 reads SQIVND. The junction carries 12 bases between V and J, which are trimmed by 5 bases and 1 base respectively. Reading from cysteine to phenylalanine, the CDR3 counts 14 amino acids. Only CDR3 DNA is held: 42 bases, read in frame from base 1. In total, 630 or so healthy bone marrow donors made up the cohort. At the time of sampling, every cohort member was nominally healthy, though immune exposures that went unrecorded were likely present. The donor tested CMV seropositive, placing the donor among the 289 seropositive members of the cohort. Every donor gave a peripheral blood sample, and the peripheral blood mononuclear cells from that sample were used for TCR beta sequencing. Genomic DNA was extracted from the blood cell samples with the Qiagen DNeasy Blood Extraction Kit. The library came from the immunoSEQ multiplex PCR assay. The multiplex PCR relied on a mix of 60 forward primers for TCR Vbeta segments and 13 reverse primers for TCR Jbeta segments. The CDR3 region of rearranged TCR beta genes was amplified from genomic DNA with a multiplex PCR assay. On the Illumina HiSeq System, the amplified TCR beta libraries were sequenced as 87-base-pair reads. On the study's bioinformatics: A later analysis counted about 76 million unique TCR beta chains across the 700 or so repertoires, and some 11 million of these chains were shared by at least two donors. To remove PCR and sequencing errors, raw reads were error-corrected and collapsed into unique sequences using a nearest-neighbor algorithm that merged closely related sequences. Alignment of CDR3 sequences to IMGT reference sequences was used to assign V, D and J gene segments. For a sequence to be retained, at least a six-nucleotide match to both a V gene segment and a J gene segment was required. Rearrangements were classified as productive when the CDR3 lacked stop codons and remained in frame with V and J, and all other rearrangements were classified as non-productive. Following IMGT convention, CDR3 was defined as the stretch from the second conserved V-encoded cysteine up to the conserved J-encoded phenylalanine. The earlier analysis of about 500 of the donors excluded sequences that lacked an unambiguous match to a single V gene segment. An earlier analysis of under 750 of the donors called V segments functional above 56.7% productive rearrangements and segregating when the between-donor standard deviation exceeded 5%. A statistical classification framework was developed to diagnose cytomegalovirus status using the catalog of TCR beta chain sequences. In a later analysis, TCR nucleotide sequences were compared against IMGT/GENE-DB human TR gene sequences so that V and J genes could be assigned. The TCRdist pipeline was used in a later analysis to assign CDR3 sequences and most-parsimonious VDJ recombination scenarios. In a later analysis, every TCR beta chain was defined by the combination of its CDR3 amino acid sequence and its V-gene family, and reads without a unique V-gene family were dropped. A later analysis removed 600 or so highly shared, low-generation-probability nucleotide sequences to deal with suspected cross-contamination and a sequencing artifact. In a later analysis, a clonal expansion index was calculated for each public chain from normalized within-repertoire ranks of inferred template counts. A later analysis computed generation probabilities with a VDJ recombination model fitted to out-of-frame rearrangements, and checked the results against IGoR. Hypergeometric tests were used in a later analysis to score TCR-TCR, TCR-HLA and TCR-CMV co-occurrence, with a repertoire-size bias correction applied to the TCR pairs. False discovery rates were estimated in a later analysis by permuting HLA or CMV assignments 20 times. In a later analysis, co-occurring TCRs were grouped using DBSCAN, and TCRdist sequence similarity was added for clustering within HLA-allele-positive subsets. Repertoires with fewer than 30,000 or more than 120,000 public chains were left out of co-occurrence clustering, as were four to six repertoires with anomalous nucleotide sharing. TCRdb mirrors the immuneACCESS table, restricted to in-frame sequences. Some clones are absent from its copies; in checked studies, under half trace to an unresolved V gene, and the reason for the others is unknown. V and J calls and clone size are given by that table; D and trimming were obtained from the DNA. The sample table shows 250,000 to 350,000 clones, and 86% are seen once. In total, the top ten clones hold 3.5% to 4.5% of the sample.

A word on this clone: This clone's antigen is unknown. Per-base qualities were not stored, and no clone one base away is much larger.

Sequencing was carried out using PBMCs. The sequence joins TRBV19 to TRBJ2-7; the D region possibly corresponds to TRBD1 (6 bases align). The source of this sequence is a man in his forties in good health and CMV-seropositive. The CDR3: CASSVGTRSYEQYF. The nucleotide sequence reads TGTGCCAGTAGTGTCGGGACAAGGTCCTACGAGCAGTACTTC.